Sequencing of this TCR beta chain was carried out in a study of cytotoxic CD8 clonotypes in ibrutinib-treated CLL. Regarding this clone: Its antigen remains unidentified.

V lost 4 bases, J lost 2 bases, and 3 bases lay in between. This CDR3 is 11 amino acids long. Per the germline V gene, CDR1 is ENHRY and CDR2 is SYGVKD. Profiled with immunoSEQ multiplex PCR; TCRdb holds only in-frame clones, not every one. There are fewer than 90,000 clones in the sample; 86% occur only once, and around 5% lies in the top ten. Notes on the study in general: Treatment left the uncommon public clonotypes either contracted or stable in frequency.

This sample comprised PBMCs, obtained before ibrutinib treatment. This clonotype was sampled from a human donor with chronic lymphocytic leukemia. The chain carries TRBV10-3 and TRBJ2-7; D is unresolved. DNA of the CDR3: TGTGCCATCAGTGGGGCCTACGAGCAGTACTTC. Protein: CAISGAYEQYF.